This is a list of T cell receptor beta chains from one sample in a study of graft-versus-host responses after intestinal transplantation. Their antigens are not known. The method was immunoSEQ multiplex PCR; TCRdb's version includes in-frame clones alone and lacks a portion of them. The data show about 51,000 clones, with more than 70% seen just once and over 0.55% held by the top ten. This specimen consisted of unstimulated CD4+ T cells sorted from spleen or lymph node cells, obtained before transplant. The source is a human donor who was the organ donor for an intestinal transplant. The CDR3 runs from the conserved cysteine through the conserved F or W. Each record gives: D gene, V gene, J gene, clone size, CDR3 protein, CDR3 DNA. D genes are given only for firm matches. Size is omitted from some rows. Given values are once, few, many or a class for expanded clones.

TRBD2	TRBV4-1	TRBJ2-3	NA	CASSQGIGLAVTDTQYF	TGCGCCAGCAGCCAAGGGATTGGACTAGCGGTCACAGATACGCAGTATTTT
NA	TRBV7-2	TRBJ1-2	NA	CASSLQNTGVEGGYTF	TGTGCCAGCAGCCTCCAGAATACAGGCGTGGAGGGTGGCTACACCTTC
NA	TRBV7-2	TRBJ1-3	NA	CASSLLFRADTIYF	TGTGCCAGCAGCTTATTGTTCCGTGCGGACACCATATATTTT
NA	TRBV30	TRBJ2-1	NA	CAWSNAGGSYNEQFF	TGTGCCTGGAGTAACGCGGGCGGCTCCTACAATGAGCAGTTCTTC
TRBD1	TRBV6-5	TRBJ1-1	NA	CASSGSGTGNTEAFF	TGTGCCAGCAGTGGATCCGGGACAGGGAACACTGAAGCTTTCTTT
TRBD1	TRBV6-1	TRBJ1-2	NA	CATGTGGYGYTF	TGTGCCACTGGTACAGGGGGCTATGGCTACACCTTC
NA	TRBV28	TRBJ1-5	NA	CASSLSLGAGVHQPQHF	TGTGCCAGCAGTTTATCTCTAGGGGCAGGGGTCCATCAGCCCCAGCATTTT
NA	TRBV7-9	TRBJ1-3	once	CASSLAGDGNTIYF	TGTGCCAGCAGCTTAGCAGGGGATGGAAACACCATATATTTT
NA	TRBV7-6	TRBJ2-5	NA	CASRPGSGQETQYF	TGTGCCAGCAGACCAGGGTCAGGGCAAGAGACCCAGTACTTC
TRBD1	TRBV6-5	TRBJ1-2	NA	CASRKTGVNYGYTF	TGTGCCAGCAGAAAGACAGGGGTAAACTATGGCTACACCTTC
TRBD2	TRBV11-2	TRBJ2-1	NA	CASSFRLAGGTYNEQFF	TGTGCCAGCAGCTTCAGACTAGCGGGAGGGACCTACAATGAGCAGTTCTTC
NA	TRBV25-1	TRBJ1-2	NA	CASSKWGANYGYTF	TGTGCCAGCAGTAAATGGGGCGCTAACTATGGCTACACCTTC
NA	TRBV7-9	TRBJ2-1	NA	CASSEHRVSGEQFF	TGTGCCAGCAGCGAGCATCGAGTGTCAGGGGAGCAGTTCTTC
TRBD1	TRBV28	TRBJ1-2	few	CASSTGGKGYTF	TGTGCCAGCAGTACAGGGGGCAAGGGCTACACCTTC
TRBD1	TRBV28	TRBJ1-5	NA	CASRKETGSRNQPQHF	TGTGCCAGCCGAAAAGAGACAGGGAGTAGGAATCAGCCCCAGCATTTT
NA	TRBV5-1	TRBJ2-5	NA	CASSFSGEETQYF	TGCGCCAGCAGCTTTTCCGGGGAAGAGACCCAGTACTTC
NA	TRBV21-1	TRBJ1-4	NA	CASSKVCQGQEKLFF	TGTGCCAGCAGCAAAGTCTGCCAGGGGCAAGAAAAACTGTTTTTT
TRBD1	TRBV28	TRBJ2-4	NA	CASSPDRGRRNIQYF	TGTGCCAGCAGCCCTGACAGGGGTCGTAGGAACATTCAGTACTTC